The 20 T cell receptor delta chains below come from one sample, sequenced in a study of gamma-delta chains in newborns, infants, children (dated 2019 in TCRdb). Sequencing was carried out with an Illumina MiSeq. For TCRdb, the public reads were processed anew by CATT, and duplicate DNA sequences were folded into one row. The table for this sample lists thousands of delta-chain clones; 2% to 2.5% of them were counted only once. 14% of the sample is in the top ten clones. The sample taken for sequencing was blood. These receptor sequences come from a child who was a newborn, infant or young child, either healthy, febrile or measles-vaccinated (not recorded which).

With regard to this clone: The TCRdb protein comes from a much larger clone and disagrees with this DNA's translation at residue 10, likely due to a read error; the protein given here is derived from the DNA. The rearrangement joins TRDV1 to TRDJ1; 7 bases match TRDD2. Germline V CDR1 and CDR2: TSWWSYY, QGS. With V trimmed by 4 bases and J by 4 bases, 9 bases remained unmatched. The CDR3 covers 15 residues. CDR3: CALGGVPTYNDKLIF. The CDR3 coding sequence is TGTGCTCTTGGGGGCGTTCCTACCTACAACGATAAACTCATCTTT.

As to this clone: Given a far larger clone just one base away, this is likely a sequencing read error. Other DNA sequences in the sample encode the same CDR3. The chain is built from TRDV1 and TRDJ2; D might be TRDD3 (8 bases). V was cut by 3 bases and J by 5 bases, with 22 bases left in between. The CDR3 is 18 residues long. Germline V gene lookup returns CDR1 TSWWSYY and CDR2 QGS. The CDR3 loop is CALGDFLLHWGLTAQLFF. The CDR3 coding sequence is TGTGCTCTTGGGGATTTCCTACTTCACTGGGGGCTTACAGCACAACTCTTCTTT.

This clone was observed a few times. With a far larger clone one base away, a read error is the likely cause. Other DNA sequences in the sample encode the same CDR3. This rearrangement joins TRAV29/DV5 to TRDJ2; 10 nucleotides align to TRDD3. Germline CDR1 reads NSMFDY; CDR2 reads ISSIKDK. The CDR3 has 14 amino acids. Here the CDR3 DNA reads TGTGCGGCAAGCGCGCGGGGGATACGCGCACAACTCTTCTTT. It specifies CAASARGIRAQLFF.

With respect to this clone: A far larger clone is one base from this, pointing to a likely read error. At the DNA level, this CDR3 is encoded by other sequences in the same sample as well. This sequence joins TRDV1 and TRDJ3, with 7 bases that match TRDD3. Germline assignment: CDR1 TSWWSYY and CDR2 QGS. CDR3 length: 24 residues. The CDR3 region is CALGANPTSTGGFMGSWDTRQMFF. DNA of the CDR3: TGTGCCCTTGGGGCAAACCCGACTAGTACGGGGGGATTTATGGGCTCCTGGGACACCCGACAGATGTTTTTC.

By share of the sample, this clone is large. Other DNA sequences in this sample translate to the same CDR3. This rearrangement joins TRDV1 to TRDJ1, with 9 bases matching TRDD3. Germline-derived CDR1 and CDR2 are TSWWSYY and QGS. The junction had 14 bases not matched to a gene; V was cut back by 6 bases and J by 0 bases. The CDR3 extends over 18 amino acids. The CDR3 nucleotides are TGTGCTCTTGGAGGGGGACGGGGATACGCGAGGTACACCGATAAACTCATCTTT. Amino acids: CALGGGRGYARYTDKLIF.

This clone is medium-sized within its sample. This likely reflects a read error, since a far larger clone is one base away. The rearrangement uses TRDV2 and TRDJ3, with TRDD3 identical over 10 bases. Per germline, CDR1 GEAIGNYY and CDR2 EKD. This CDR3 region has 17 residues. The CDR3 region has the DNA TGTGCCCGTGACGAACTGGGGGATTCCTGGGACACCCGACAGATGTTTTTC. Protein: CARDELGDSWDTRQMFF.

This clone occurred a few times. TCRdb's listed protein matches a much larger clone and diverges from this DNA's translation at residue 16, likely through a read error; the protein shown comes from the DNA. The chain joins TRDV1 to TRDJ1; unclear D gene. This CDR3 region has 20 residues. The V gene's germline CDR1 is TSWWSYY and CDR2 QGS. In nucleotides, the CDR3 is TGTGCTCTTGGGGAAGTGGGAGGTTTACAATACCGCCGCGAAACCGTTAAACTCATCTTT. Translating it yields CALGEVGGLQYRRETVKLIF.

Only a few counts were recorded for this clone. Since a much larger clone is just one base distant, this may be a read error. This specimen includes other DNA sequences encoding the same CDR3. This rearrangement joins TRDV1 to TRDJ3; possibly TRDD2 for D (6 bases). The CDR3 consists of 25 residues. V was pared by 5 bases and J by 0 bases, with 35 bases between. CDR1 TSWWSYY and CDR2 QGS come from the germline V gene. DNA for the CDR3: TGTGCTCTTGGGAACCCCCCCCATCCTACACTTCGACTGCGGGCCGACTCCTGGGACACCCGACAGATGTTTTTC. Its translation: CALGNPPHPTLRLRADSWDTRQMFF.

As regards this clone: The TCRdb record carries a much larger clone's protein, which differs from this DNA's translation at residue 11; a read error is the likely cause, and the protein listed here is the DNA translation. The chain carries TRDV1 and TRDJ1; TRDD3 aligns across 10 bases. CDR1 is TSWWSYY, CDR2 QGS, per germline. After removal of 4 bases from V and 2 bases from J, the junction contained 25 bases not matched to a gene. The CDR3 has 22 residues. The CDR3 bases are TGTGCTCTTGGGGCTTGTTCCTACGCTTCTCTATCCTGGGGGATAGAGACCGATAAACTCATCTTT. It specifies CALGACSYASLSWGIETDKLIF.

The rearrangement joins TRDV2 to TRDJ1; D call uncertain. V lost 0 bases and J 0 bases, leaving 13 bases between the germline ends. The CDR3 covers 16 residues. Germline V gene sequence: CDR1 GEAIGNYY, CDR2 EKD. The CDR3 nucleotides are TGTGCCTGTGACACCGGTCGGAGTCGTTACACCGATAAACTCATCTTT. Translation: CACDTGRSRYTDKLIF.

A few counts support this clone. A far larger clone lies a single base away; this is likely a read error. V usage is TRDV2 and J usage is TRDJ2; 8 bases line up with TRDD3. Germline CDR1 and CDR2: GEAIGNYY and EKD. The CDR3 extends over 15 amino acids. With 3 bases clipped from V and 4 bases from J, the junction kept 6 bases outside the gene matches. CDR3 in DNA: TGTGCCTGTGACGTACTGGGGGCTACGACAGCACAACTCTTCTTT. Translating gives CACDVLGATTAQLFF.

As regards this clone: A far larger clone is just one base off, so this is likely a read error. The chain is built from TRDV1 and TRDJ1; weak D call: TRDD2 (7 bases). Germline CDR1 TSWWSYY, CDR2 QGS. CDR3 size: 21 residues. The CDR3 region has the DNA TGTTCTCTTGGGGAACTCGCCTTCCTGTGGGGGCCTCCTCGGGGCACCGATAAACTCATCTTT. Protein sequence: CSLGELAFLWGPPRGTDKLIF.

This clone is labeled as large. Other nucleotide sequences from this sample produce the same CDR3. The J gene is TRDJ1, the V gene TRAV29/DV5; 13 positions agree with TRDD3. V lost 0 bases to trimming and J lost 3 bases; unmatched junction nucleotides: 20. Germline CDR1 and CDR2: NSMFDY and ISSIKDK. The CDR3 loop spans 21 amino acids. CDR3 coding DNA: TGTGCAGCAAGCGCGGTTTCCCACATACTGGGGGATACGCGTCGGTCCGATAAACTCATCTTT. Protein sequence: CAASAVSHILGDTRRSDKLIF.

This clone was recorded many times. This likely stems from a read error, as it lies one base from a far larger clone. The sample contains more than one DNA sequence encoding this CDR3. The CDR3 sequence: CACDTGGIRSWDTRQMFF. CDR3 nucleotide sequence: TGTGCCTGTGACACCGGGGGGATACGCTCCTGGGACACCCGACAGATGTTCTTC. V gene TRDV2 combines with J gene TRDJ3; 10 bases match TRDD3. The CDR3 consists of 18 residues. The germline CDR1 and CDR2 sequences are GEAIGNYY and EKD.

On this clone: A read error is likely here: a far larger clone is one base away. At the DNA level, this CDR3 is encoded by other sequences in the same sample as well. The chain links TRDV2 to TRDJ3; D ambiguous. The CDR3 sequence is 18 residues long. Trimming left V 1 base short and J 0 bases short, with 12 bases between. Germline loops: CDR1 GEAIGNYY, CDR2 EKD. CDR3 amino acids: CACDTGDASSWDTRQMFF. The CDR3 DNA follows: TGTGCCTGTGACACTGGCGATGCCAGCTCCTGGGACACCCGACAGATGTTTTTC.

As for this clone: It differs at one base from a far larger clone, so likely a read error. The gene calls are TRDV1 and TRDJ1, with 12 bases matching TRDD3. The length of the CDR3 is 24 residues. CDR1 and CDR2 (germline): TSWWSYY, QGS. In DNA, the CDR3 is TGTGCTTTTGGGGAACTAAACCCCTATTCCGGTACTGGGGGATACTTCCACAGCACCGATAAACTCATCTTT. Amino acids: CAFGELNPYSGTGGYFHSTDKLIF.

Comments on this clone: A far larger clone is one base from this, pointing to a likely read error. J is TRDJ1 and V is TRDV1, with TRDD3 matching over 12 bases. Germline V gene data show CDR1 as TSWWSYY and CDR2 as QGS. V trimming: 5 bases; J trimming: 7 bases; junction bases outside the gene matches: 32. The CDR3 spans 23 residues. DNA for the CDR3: TGTGCTCTTGGGTCCCAAGGGGCTGGCCTACGTGCCGCTGGGGGATACGCGGAATTTAAACTCATCTTT. This translates into CALGSQGAGLRAAGGYAEFKLIF.

This clone was found many times. Since a far larger clone is one base different, this is likely a read error. This sequence joins TRDV1 and TRDJ1; TRDD3 agrees at 11 bases. This CDR3 spans 18 amino acids. Germline V gives CDR1 TSWWSYY, CDR2 QGS. The CDR3 nucleotides read TGTGCTCTTTTTCCTTCCTACTGGGGGATAAGCTGGACCGATAAACCCATCTTT. It is translated as CALFPSYWGISWTDKPIF.

This clone was found a few times. This likely stems from a read error, as it lies one base from a far larger clone. The rearrangement links TRDV2 to TRDJ3, with 13 nucleotides matching TRDD3. The trim removed 0 bases at V and 0 bases at J, leaving 7 bases unmatched. The CDR3 totals 21 residues. Per germline, CDR1 GEAIGNYY and CDR2 EKD. In DNA form, the CDR3 reads TGTGCCTGTGACACCCTACTGGGGGATACGCGGTCCTCCTGGGACACCCGACAGATGTTTTTC. Protein: CACDTLLGDTRSSWDTRQMFF.

This clone came up a few times. A read error may be the cause here, since a much bigger clone is one base away. The sample has other DNA sequences that encode this CDR3 too. The gene calls are TRDV1 and TRDJ1; 9 bases map to TRDD3. J was trimmed by 0 bases and V by 0 bases; bases with no gene match: 14. This CDR3 has 20 amino acids. The germline gives CDR1 TSWWSYY, CDR2 QGS. Here the CDR3 reads CALGELPLVGIRRYTDKLIF. For the CDR3, the DNA is TGTGCTCTTGGGGAACTCCCCCTGGTGGGGATACGGAGGTACACCGATAAACTCATCTTT.